These 22 T cell receptor beta chains share one sample of origin, sequenced in a study of cytotoxic CD8 clonotypes in ibrutinib-treated CLL. The assay was immunoSEQ multiplex PCR, and TCRdb's table has in-frame clones only and misses some. The sample shows some 290,000 clones, 80% of them seen only once. The sample consisted of PBMCs, taken before ibrutinib treatment. The receptors were sampled from a human donor with chronic lymphocytic leukemia.

V is TRBV19 and J is TRBJ2-7; 7 positions agree with TRBD2. Germline values: CDR1 LNHDA, CDR2 SQIVND (reference sequence). V shed 5 bases, J shed 2 bases, and the junction held 6 bases outside the gene matches. The length of the CDR3 is 14 residues. The CDR3 DNA sequence: TGTGCCAGTAGTGCCTCTAGCGGAGCCTACGAGCAGTACTTC. Its protein is CASSASSGAYEQYF.

This clone was seen a few times. The chain links TRBV19 to TRBJ1-5, with D unclear. CDR1 and CDR2 from the germline V gene are LNHDA and SQIVND (reference sequence). Between the trimmed V and J ends, which lost 3 bases and 2 bases, there was a span of 8 bases. This CDR3 region has 14 residues. CDR3 nucleotides: TGTGCCAGTAGTATGTTACCGGGCAATCAGCCCCAGCATTTT. Encoded protein: CASSMLPGNQPQHF.

The V and J genes are TRBV18 and TRBJ2-1, with 7 nucleotides matching TRBD1. The junction had 10 bases not matched to a gene; V was cut back by 0 bases and J by 8 bases. This CDR3 region has 16 residues. CDR1 and CDR2 (germline): KGHSH, LQKENI. CDR3 bases: TGTGCCAGCTCACCACCCACAGGGGTTACAGGTTATGAGCAGTTCTTC. Its translation is CASSPPTGVTGYEQFF.

The gene calls are TRBV7-2 and TRBJ1-5; tentatively, D is TRBD1 (6 bases). Trimming took 3 bases from V and 4 from J, leaving 19 bases between them. The CDR3 covers 17 residues. Germline CDR1 reads SGHTA; CDR2 reads FQGNSA. For the CDR3, the DNA is TGTGCCAGCAGCTTCCGGGGGACATCCCACGGGAATCAGCCCCAGCATTTT. It encodes CASSFRGTSHGNQPQHF.

The CDR3 nucleotides are TGTGCCAGCGCGTCGCGCGGGAGAGTAGGAGAGACCCAGTACTTC. As protein: CASASRGRVGETQYF. The chain is built from TRBV25-1 and TRBJ2-5, with 7 bases aligning to TRBD2. Trimming at V came to 8 bases and at J to 4 bases, leaving 13 bases not matched to a gene. CDR3 length: 15 residues. Germline V gene data show CDR1 as MGHDK and CDR2 as SYGVNS. The full variable domain, completed using reference TRBV25-1 and TRBJ2-5, is EADIYQTPRYLVIGTGKKITLECSQTMGHDKMYWYQQDPGMELHLIHYSYGVNSTEKGDLSSESTVSRIRTEHFPLTLESARPSHTSQYLCASASRGRVGETQYFGPGTRLLVL.

The chain is built from TRBV5-1 and TRBJ1-1; no firm D call. Germline loops: CDR1 SGHRS, CDR2 YFSETQ. The V gene lost 0 bases and the J gene lost 0 bases, with 9 bases spanning the gap. The CDR3 spans 15 residues. The CDR3 protein is CASSLVAGLNTEAFF. CDR3 DNA sequence: TGCGCCAGCAGCTTGGTTGCAGGACTGAACACTGAAGCTTTCTTT.

This chain connects TRBV30 to TRBJ1-5, with a possible D match to TRBD1 (5 bases). V was cut by 4 bases and J by 6 bases, with 13 bases left in between. CDR1 is GTSNPN, CDR2 SVGIG, per germline (reference sequence). The CDR3 totals 13 residues. CDR3: CAWTGREGQPQHF. The CDR3 DNA reads as TGTGCCTGGACGGGCAGGGAGGGTCAGCCCCAGCATTTT.

The chain links TRBV27 to TRBJ2-7; a weak D match, TRBD1 (6 bases). V lost 3 bases, J lost 2 bases, and 11 bases lay in between. Germline lookup yields CDR1 MNHEY and CDR2 SMNVEV (reference sequence). CDR3 size: 14 residues. The chain's CDR3 is CASSFRGWTYEQYF. CDR3 nucleotides: TGTGCCAGCAGTTTCAGGGGTTGGACCTACGAGCAGTACTTC.

The chain joins TRBV7-3 to TRBJ2-5; D unresolved. The CDR3 consists of 15 residues. The V gene lost 1 base and the J gene lost 5 bases, with 14 bases spanning the gap. Germline-derived CDR1 and CDR2 are SGHTA and FQGTGA. CDR3 in amino acids: CASSLIYSRWETQYF. In nucleotides, the CDR3 is TGTGCCAGCAGCTTAATTTATAGTAGGTGGGAGACCCAGTACTTC.

The J gene is TRBJ2-1, the V gene TRBV29-1; 12 positions agree with TRBD2. The germline gives CDR1 SQVTM, CDR2 ANQGSEA. There are 16 residues in the CDR3. Trimming took 3 bases from V and 3 from J; bases not matched to a gene: 6. The CDR3 nucleotides read TGCAGCGTTGATCTAGCGGGAGGGTCGGGCTACAATGAGCAGTTCTTC. This codes for CSVDLAGGSGYNEQFF.

A single count supports this clone. The genes are TRBV5-1 and TRBJ2-1; 12 bases align to TRBD2. Germline V gene data show CDR1 as SGHRS and CDR2 as YFSETQ. The CDR3 is made up of 16 amino acids. J lost 2 bases, V lost 1 base, and 1 base had no gene match. CDR3 amino acids: CASSLWTSGTYNEQFF. DNA of the CDR3: TGCGCCAGCAGCTTGTGGACTAGCGGGACCTACAATGAGCAGTTCTTC.

For this clone: Different DNA sequences within this sample yield the same CDR3. The chain links TRBV7-3 to TRBJ2-5; TRBD2 aligns across 9 bases. The length of the CDR3 is 15 residues. The junction had 5 bases not matched to a gene; V was cut back by 2 bases and J by 4 bases. CDR1 is SGHTA and CDR2 is FQGTGA in the germline V gene. The CDR3 DNA reads as TGTGCCAGCAGCTTAGCGGGAGGGCCAGGAGAGACCCAGTACTTC. It translates to CASSLAGGPGETQYF.

The V and J genes are TRBV10-2 and TRBJ2-2, with 7 bases identical to TRBD1. After removal of 8 bases from V and 1 base from J, the junction contained 1 base not matched to a gene. The CDR3 contains 13 residues. The V gene's germline CDR1 is WSHSY and CDR2 SAAADI. CDR3 sequence reads: CASRQGNTGELFF. CDR3 sequence (DNA): TGCGCCAGCCGACAGGGGAACACCGGGGAGCTGTTTTTT.

This clone showed up just a few times. The V and J genes are TRBV6-5 and TRBJ2-2; D gene ambiguous. This CDR3 spans 14 amino acids. With 2 bases removed from V and 6 bases from J, the gap between germline ends came to 10 bases. Germline CDR1 MNHEY, CDR2 SVGAGI. CDR3 sequence (DNA): TGTGCCAGCAGTTACCCGAGTGGCGCCGGGGAGCTGTTTTTT. Amino acid sequence: CASSYPSGAGELFF.

The rearrangement joins TRBV7-2 to TRBJ2-1; 10 nucleotides match TRBD1. The CDR3 spans 16 residues. Trimming took 5 bases from V and 7 from J; bases not matched to a gene: 11. Germline lookup yields CDR1 SGHTA and CDR2 FQGNSA. CDR3 sequence (DNA): TGTGCCAGCAGCATCGACAGGGGGCCCTCTATGAATGAGCAGTTCTTC. Translation: CASSIDRGPSMNEQFF.

The CDR3 spells CASTRTRGLDEQYF. DNA for the CDR3: TGTGCCAGCACTCGCACCAGGGGGCTGGACGAGCAGTACTTC. The chain links TRBV6-1 to TRBJ2-7; 8 bases agree with TRBD1. The CDR3 consists of 14 residues. V trimming: 7 bases; J trimming: 5 bases; junction bases outside the gene matches: 10. The germline V gene has CDR1 MNHNS and CDR2 SASEGT.

In its sample, this clone was seen a few times. V is TRBV10-3 and J is TRBJ1-2, with D maybe TRBD1 (6 bases). V was shortened by 3 bases and J by 7 bases, with 12 bases between the two germline ends. This CDR3 has 13 amino acids. In germline, CDR1 is ENHRY, CDR2 SYGVKD. This CDR3 is CAISEQGGIGYTF. The CDR3 bases are TGTGCCATCAGTGAACAGGGTGGTATTGGCTACACCTTC.

This clone was seen only a few times. This chain connects TRBV29-1 to TRBJ2-7; 7 bases align to TRBD2. In germline, CDR1 is SQVTM, CDR2 ANQGSEA. The CDR3 consists of 12 residues. The J segment lost 5 bases and the V segment lost 7 bases, leaving 8 bases of the junction unmatched. The CDR3, as DNA: TGCAGCGCCCGCTGGGAGGGTGACGAGCAGTACTTC. This translates into CSARWEGDEQYF.

For the CDR3, the DNA is TGTGCCAGCAGCTTGAGGGACAGGGGGCACCTTAGAGCAGATACGCAGTATTTT. Protein product: CASSLRDRGHLRADTQYF. This chain connects TRBV5-5 to TRBJ2-3, with 12 bases lining up with TRBD1. V lost 1 base to trimming and J lost 4 bases; unmatched junction nucleotides: 10. Germline assignment: CDR1 SGHKS and CDR2 YYEKEE (reference sequence). The length of the CDR3 is 18 residues.

This clone came up once. The CDR3 sequence: CASKNTIPRDRYNQPQHF. Here the CDR3 DNA reads TGTGCCAGCAAAAACACAATCCCCCGGGACAGATACAATCAGCCCCAGCATTTT. V gene TRBV28 combines with J gene TRBJ1-5; 7 nucleotides align to TRBD1. Unmatched junction bases numbered 18, after V lost 7 bases and J lost 3 bases. The CDR3 length is 18 residues. Germline V gene data show CDR1 as MDHEN and CDR2 as SYDVKM.

V usage is TRBV28 and J usage is TRBJ2-1, with 10 bases matching TRBD2. Trimming cost V 6 bases and J 4 bases; bases outside gene matches: 3. CDR1 is MDHEN and CDR2 is SYDVKM in the germline V gene. CDR3 length: 14 amino acids. The CDR3 region has the DNA TGTGCCAGCAGGGGGGGACTAGCGTACAATGAGCAGTTCTTC. Translated: CASRGGLAYNEQFF.

The chain carries TRBV4-2 and TRBJ2-4; 7 positions agree with TRBD1. J was trimmed by 2 bases and V by 2 bases; bases with no gene match: 9. The germline CDR1 and CDR2 sequences are LGHNA and YNFKEQ. The CDR3 covers 17 residues. The DNA of the CDR3 is TGTGCCAGCAGCCAAATAGGGGGCGCCTCTCCCAAAAACATTCAGTACTTC. This gives the protein CASSQIGGASPKNIQYF.